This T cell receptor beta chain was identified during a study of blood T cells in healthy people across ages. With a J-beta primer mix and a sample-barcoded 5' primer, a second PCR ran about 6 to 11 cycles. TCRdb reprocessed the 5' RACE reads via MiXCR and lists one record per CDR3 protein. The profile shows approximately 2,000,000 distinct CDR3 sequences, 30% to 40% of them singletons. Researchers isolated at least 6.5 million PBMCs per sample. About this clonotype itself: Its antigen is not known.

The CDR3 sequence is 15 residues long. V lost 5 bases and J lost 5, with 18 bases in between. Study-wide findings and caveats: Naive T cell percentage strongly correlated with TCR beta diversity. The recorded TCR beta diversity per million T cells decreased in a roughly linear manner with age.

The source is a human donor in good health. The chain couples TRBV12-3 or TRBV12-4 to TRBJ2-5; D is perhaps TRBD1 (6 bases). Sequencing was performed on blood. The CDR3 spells CASSPQQGIKETQYF. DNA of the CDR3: TGTGCCAGCAGTCCTCAACAGGGTATTAAGGAGACCCAGTACTTC.